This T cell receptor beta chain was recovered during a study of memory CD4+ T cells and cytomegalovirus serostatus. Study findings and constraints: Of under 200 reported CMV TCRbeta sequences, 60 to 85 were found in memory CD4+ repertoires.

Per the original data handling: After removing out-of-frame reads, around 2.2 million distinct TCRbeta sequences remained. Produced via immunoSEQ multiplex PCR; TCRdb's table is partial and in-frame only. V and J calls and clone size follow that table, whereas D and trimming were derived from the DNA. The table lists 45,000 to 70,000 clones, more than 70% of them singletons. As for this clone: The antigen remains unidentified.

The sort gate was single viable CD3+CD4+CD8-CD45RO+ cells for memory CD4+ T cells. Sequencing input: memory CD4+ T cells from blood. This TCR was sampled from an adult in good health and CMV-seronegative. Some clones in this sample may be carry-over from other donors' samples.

CDR3 nucleotide sequence: TGTGCCAGTAGTTCCGAGGGGGGAACAATCCCTAACTATGGCTACACCTTC. Translated: CASSSEGGTIPNYGYTF. The chain combines TRBV19 with TRBJ1-2, with a weak D call TRBD1 (6 bases). This CDR3 spans 17 amino acids. The germline gives CDR1 LNHDA, CDR2 SQIVND (reference sequence). V lost 5 bases and J 0 bases, leaving 19 bases between the germline ends. The full variable domain, in which reference TRBV19 and TRBJ1-2 provide the parts outside the CDR3, is DGGITQSPKYLFRKEGQNVTLSCEQNLNHDAMYWYRQDPGQGLRLIYYSQIVNDFQKGDIAEGYSVSREKKESFPLTVTSAQKNPTAFYLCASSSEGGTIPNYGYTFGSGTRLTVV.